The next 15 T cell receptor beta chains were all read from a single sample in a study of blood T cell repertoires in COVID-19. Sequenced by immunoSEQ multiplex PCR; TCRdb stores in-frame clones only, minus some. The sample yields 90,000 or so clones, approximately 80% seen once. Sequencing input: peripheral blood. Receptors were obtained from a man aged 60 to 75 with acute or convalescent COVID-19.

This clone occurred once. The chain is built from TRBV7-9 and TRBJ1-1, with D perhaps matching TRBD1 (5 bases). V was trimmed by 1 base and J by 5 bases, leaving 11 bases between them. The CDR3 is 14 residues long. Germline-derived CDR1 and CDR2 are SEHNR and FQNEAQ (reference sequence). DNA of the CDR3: TGTGCCAGCAGCTTAGTTTCAGGGATAACTGAAGCTTTCTTT. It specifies CASSLVSGITEAFF.

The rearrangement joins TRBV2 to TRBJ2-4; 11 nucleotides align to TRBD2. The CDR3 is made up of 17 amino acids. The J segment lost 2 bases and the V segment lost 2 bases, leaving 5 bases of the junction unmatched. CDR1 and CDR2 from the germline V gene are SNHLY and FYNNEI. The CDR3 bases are TGTGCCAGCAGTGAAAAGGTAGCGGGGGGGTCCAAAAACATTCAGTACTTC. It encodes CASSEKVAGGSKNIQYF.

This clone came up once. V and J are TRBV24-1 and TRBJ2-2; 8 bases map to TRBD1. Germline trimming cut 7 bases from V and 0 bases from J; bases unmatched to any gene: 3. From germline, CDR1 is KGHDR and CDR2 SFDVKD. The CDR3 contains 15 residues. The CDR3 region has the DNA TGTGCCACCAGACAGGGGGAGACGAACACCGGGGAGCTGTTTTTT. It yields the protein CATRQGETNTGELFF.

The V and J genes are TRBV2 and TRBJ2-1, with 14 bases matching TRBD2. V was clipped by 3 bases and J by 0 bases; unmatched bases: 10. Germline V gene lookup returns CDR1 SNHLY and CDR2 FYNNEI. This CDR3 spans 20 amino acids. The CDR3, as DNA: TGTGCCAGCAGTGACCTCGTTGCGGGACTAGCGGGGGCCTCCTACAATGAGCAGTTCTTC. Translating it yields CASSDLVAGLAGASYNEQFF. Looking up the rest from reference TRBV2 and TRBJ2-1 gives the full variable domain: EPEVTQTPSHQVTQMGQEVILRCVPISNHLYFYWYRQILGQKVEFLVSFYNNEISEKSEIFDDQFSVERPDGSNFTLKIRSTKLEDSAMYFCASSDLVAGLAGASYNEQFFGPGTRLTVL.

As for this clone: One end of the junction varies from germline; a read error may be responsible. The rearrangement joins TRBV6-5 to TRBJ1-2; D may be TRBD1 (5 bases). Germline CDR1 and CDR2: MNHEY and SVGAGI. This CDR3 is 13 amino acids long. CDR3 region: CASSYGAGRSPFF. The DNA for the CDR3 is TGTGCCAGCAGTTACGGGGCCGGCAGGTCGCCCTTCTTC.

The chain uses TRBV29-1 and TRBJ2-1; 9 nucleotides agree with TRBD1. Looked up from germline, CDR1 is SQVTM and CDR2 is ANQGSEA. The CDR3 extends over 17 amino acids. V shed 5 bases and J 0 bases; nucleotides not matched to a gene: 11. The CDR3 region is CSVQQAGTGSSYNEQFF. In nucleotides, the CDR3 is TGCAGCGTTCAACAGGCCGGGACAGGGAGCTCCTACAATGAGCAGTTCTTC.

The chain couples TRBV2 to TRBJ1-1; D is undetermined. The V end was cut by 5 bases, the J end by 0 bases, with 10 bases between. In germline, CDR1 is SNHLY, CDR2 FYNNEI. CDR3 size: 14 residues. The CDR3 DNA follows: TGTGCCAGCAGTTCCGATAACATGAACACTGAAGCTTTCTTT. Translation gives CASSSDNMNTEAFF.

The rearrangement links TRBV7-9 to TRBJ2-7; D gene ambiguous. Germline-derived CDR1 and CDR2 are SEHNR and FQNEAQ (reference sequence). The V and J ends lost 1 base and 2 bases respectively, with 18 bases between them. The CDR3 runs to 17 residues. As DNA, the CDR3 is TGTGCCAGCAGCTTAGGCCGTAGTTTCCAAGCGACCTACGAGCAGTACGTC. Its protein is CASSLGRSFQATYEQYV.

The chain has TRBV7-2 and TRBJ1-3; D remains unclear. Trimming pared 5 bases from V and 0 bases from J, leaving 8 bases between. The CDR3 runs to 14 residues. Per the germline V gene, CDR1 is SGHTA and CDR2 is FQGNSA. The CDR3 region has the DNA TGTGCCAGCAGCCCGGGTAACTCTGGAAACACCATATATTTT. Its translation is CASSPGNSGNTIYF.

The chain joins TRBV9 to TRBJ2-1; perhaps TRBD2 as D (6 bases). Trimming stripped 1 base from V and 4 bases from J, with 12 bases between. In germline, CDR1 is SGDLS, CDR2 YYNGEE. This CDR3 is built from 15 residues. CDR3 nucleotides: TGTGCCAGCAGCGTAACTAGCACAAATTACAATGAGCAGTTCTTC. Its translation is CASSVTSTNYNEQFF.

The CDR3 bases are TGTGCCAGCAGCCAGGGGGGATATAATTCACCCCTCCACTTT. It encodes CASSQGGYNSPLHF. This chain connects TRBV4-2 to TRBJ1-6; possible D gene TRBD1, 5 bases. CDR3 length equals 14 residues. The V gene lost 3 bases and the J gene lost 4 bases, with 7 bases spanning the gap. Per the germline V gene, CDR1 is LGHNA and CDR2 is YNFKEQ.

CDR3: CATGLAGNNEQFF. The CDR3 bases are TGTGCCACCGGACTAGCTGGGAACAATGAGCAGTTCTTC. The chain uses TRBV2 and TRBJ2-1; 8 bases line up with TRBD2. The CDR3 consists of 13 residues. Germline V gene sequence: CDR1 SNHLY, CDR2 FYNNEI. With V trimmed by 10 bases and J by 5 bases, 7 bases remained unmatched. Complete variable domain (other parts from reference TRBV2 and TRBJ2-1): EPEVTQTPSHQVTQMGQEVILRCVPISNHLYFYWYRQILGQKVEFLVSFYNNEISEKSEIFDDQFSVERPDGSNFTLKIRSTKLEDSAMYFCATGLAGNNEQFFGPGTRLTVL.

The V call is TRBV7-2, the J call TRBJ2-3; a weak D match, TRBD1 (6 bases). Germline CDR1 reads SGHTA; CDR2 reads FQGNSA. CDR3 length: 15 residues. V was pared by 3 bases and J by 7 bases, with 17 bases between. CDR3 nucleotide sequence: TGTGCCAGCAGCTTTATCCAGGGGAAGGGAAATACGCAGTATTTT. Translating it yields CASSFIQGKGNTQYF.

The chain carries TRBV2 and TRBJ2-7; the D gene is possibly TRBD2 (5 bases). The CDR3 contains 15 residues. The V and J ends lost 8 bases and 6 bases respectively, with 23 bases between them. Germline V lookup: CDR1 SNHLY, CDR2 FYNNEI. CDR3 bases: TGTGCCAGCTCCGTGGCAGTCGGGGTGCTTGTCGAGCAGTACGTC. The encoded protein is CASSVAVGVLVEQYV.

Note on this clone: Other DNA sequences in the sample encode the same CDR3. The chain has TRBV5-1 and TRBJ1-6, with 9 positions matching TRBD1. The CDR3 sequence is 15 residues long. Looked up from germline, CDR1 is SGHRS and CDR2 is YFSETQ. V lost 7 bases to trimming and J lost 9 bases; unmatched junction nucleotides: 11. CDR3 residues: CASSRLGQGSSPLHF. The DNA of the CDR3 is TGCGCCAGCTCCCGGCTGGGACAGGGAAGTTCACCCCTCCACTTT.